The 5 T cell receptor beta chains presented below share a single source sample, sequenced in a study of ipilimumab plus nivolumab after autologous stem cell transplantation (dated by TCRdb to the early 2020s). Libraries were built with the immunoSEQ multiplex PCR assay. Not all clones reach the TCRdb copy of this immuneACCESS table, which keeps in-frame sequences only. Checked studies attribute under half of the gap to unresolved V genes and leave the rest unexplained. This sample gives fewer than 95,000 clones in total; more than 80% of them show up just once. The ten biggest clones cover approximately 2.2% of the sample. This specimen was PBMCs, taken in a trial of ipilimumab plus nivolumab as post-transplant consolidation. These receptors originate from a male donor with diffuse large B-cell lymphoma.

The V call is TRBV10-2, the J call TRBJ2-1; TRBD2 might be the D (6 bases). V was cut by 0 bases and J by 1 base, with 10 bases left in between. Germline assignment: CDR1 WSHSY and CDR2 SAAADI. The CDR3 consists of 16 residues. The CDR3 nucleotides read TGCGCCAGCAGTGAGTCTGGGCGGGGATCCTACAATGAGCAGTTCTTC. Its translation: CASSESGRGSYNEQFF.

The gene calls are TRBV20-1 and TRBJ1-3; D unclear. V shed 3 bases and J shed 9 bases, with 9 bases lying between them. The germline gives CDR1 DFQATT, CDR2 SNEGSKA (reference sequence). This CDR3 has 11 residues. The CDR3 DNA reads as TGCAGTGCTAGGCTTGGTAGCACCATATATTTT. As protein: CSARLGSTIYF.

J is TRBJ1-1 and V is TRBV7-2; possible D gene TRBD1, 5 bases. The CDR3 has 15 residues. The V end lost 4 bases, the J end lost 0 bases, and 12 bases lay between the germline ends. CDR1 is SGHTA, CDR2 FQGNSA, per germline. The CDR3 coding sequence is TGTGCCAGCAGCTCGACCGGGACGGTGAACACTGAAGCTTTCTTT. This codes for CASSSTGTVNTEAFF.

V is TRBV7-9 and J is TRBJ2-2, with unresolved D. Germline CDR1 SEHNR, CDR2 FQNEAQ (reference sequence). The CDR3 is made up of 15 amino acids. V lost 3 bases and J 0 bases, leaving 8 bases between the germline ends. CDR3 DNA sequence: TGTGCCAGCAGCTTTGGACGGCCGAACACCGGGGAGCTGTTTTTT. Protein product: CASSFGRPNTGELFF.

This clone was seen just once. This sequence joins TRBV19 and TRBJ1-2; D is ambiguous. This CDR3 is built from 14 residues. With 3 bases removed from V and 0 bases from J, the gap between germline ends came to 8 bases. Germline CDR1 reads LNHDA; CDR2 reads SQIVND (reference sequence). The CDR3 protein is CASSMQRTNYGYTF. DNA of the CDR3: TGTGCCAGTAGTATGCAGCGAACTAACTATGGCTACACCTTC.